The 16 T cell receptor beta chains given below trace back to one sample, sequenced in a study of blood T cell repertoires in COVID-19. The protocol was immunoSEQ multiplex PCR, while the TCRdb copy is restricted to in-frame clones and leaves out a portion. The sample yields fewer than 400,000 clones, 86% seen once. The sample consisted of PBMCs or T cells enriched from blood (not recorded which). Receptors were obtained from a man aged 30 to 39 who had recovered from COVID-19.

The gene calls are TRBV7-9 and TRBJ2-2; the match to TRBD1 covers 7 bases. V lost 5 bases to trimming and J lost 3 bases; unmatched junction nucleotides: 6. CDR1 SEHNR and CDR2 FQNEAQ come from the germline V gene (reference sequence). The CDR3 is 15 amino acids. The CDR3 nucleotides are TGTGCCAGCAGCCGAACACAGGGGTACACCGGGGAGCTGTTTTTT. It yields the protein CASSRTQGYTGELFF. The complete variable domain, with remaining parts taken from reference TRBV7-9 and TRBJ2-2, reads DTGVSQNPRHKITKRGQNVTFRCDPISEHNRLYWYRQTLGQGPEFLTYFQNEAQLEKSRLLSDRFSAERPKGSFSTLEIQRTEQGDSAMYLCASSRTQGYTGELFFGEGSRLTVL.

This chain joins TRBV5-1 and TRBJ2-7, with 7 bases fitting TRBD1. The CDR3 extends over 15 amino acids. V was clipped by 7 bases and J by 2 bases; unmatched bases: 12. Germline-derived CDR1 and CDR2 are SGHRS and YFSETQ. CDR3 nucleotides: TGCGCCAGCGGACCGGGGACAGCCCCGACCTACGAGCAGTACTTC. Its translation: CASGPGTAPTYEQYF.

In its sample, this clone was seen a few times. The CDR3 sequence is CATGRGGQNTGELFF. CDR3 DNA sequence: TGTGCCACCGGACGGGGGGGCCAGAACACCGGGGAGCTGTTTTTT. The rearrangement links TRBV24-1 to TRBJ2-2; 8 bases are shared with TRBD2. Germline V gene data show CDR1 as KGHDR and CDR2 as SFDVKD. The CDR3 totals 15 residues. The V segment lost 9 bases and the J segment 1 base; nucleotides outside the gene matches: 6.

V is TRBV20-1 and J is TRBJ2-5; D gene uncertain. Germline V gives CDR1 DFQATT, CDR2 SNEGSKA (reference sequence). The CDR3 contains 11 residues. V was pared by 1 base and J by 5 bases, with 5 bases between. CDR3 DNA sequence: TGCAGTGCTAGAGGGCGGGAGACCCAGTACTTC. Translating gives CSARGRETQYF.

This clone was seen only a few times. Other nucleotide sequences from this sample produce the same CDR3. The rearrangement uses TRBV6-4 and TRBJ2-2; TRBD2 might be the D (5 bases). Trimming stripped 5 bases from V and 1 base from J, with 5 bases between. The CDR3 totals 13 residues. CDR1 is MRHNA, CDR2 SNTAGT, per germline. CDR3 sequence: CASSSGNTGELFF. Written as DNA, the CDR3 is TGTGCCAGCAGTAGCGGGAACACCGGGGAGCTGTTTTTT.

In this sample, this clone turned up a few times. The chain uses TRBV2 and TRBJ1-1; D unclear. V was clipped by 6 bases and J by 11 bases, with 13 bases between them. The CDR3 covers 11 residues. Germline V CDR1 and CDR2: SNHLY, FYNNEI. The CDR3 reads CASSGGVVAFF. CDR3 nucleotide sequence: TGTGCCAGCAGCGGTGGAGTAGTTGCTTTCTTT.

The chain joins TRBV7-6 to TRBJ1-2; D is possibly TRBD1 (6 bases). Per the germline V gene, CDR1 is SGHVS and CDR2 is FNYEAQ. The length of the CDR3 is 14 residues. Trimming took off 5 bases at V and 5 bases at J, with 15 bases between the two ends. This chain's CDR3 is CASSLLSGAYGYTF. The DNA for the CDR3 is TGTGCCAGCAGCCTTCTGTCAGGGGCTTATGGCTACACCTTC.

This sequence joins TRBV2 and TRBJ2-1, with 8 nucleotides matching TRBD2. In germline, CDR1 is SNHLY, CDR2 FYNNEI. Germline trimming cut 8 bases from V and 8 bases from J; bases unmatched to any gene: 5. The CDR3 has 12 residues. Here the CDR3 reads CASRTTSDEQFF. For the CDR3, the DNA is TGTGCCAGCCGGACGACTAGCGATGAGCAGTTCTTC.

This rearrangement joins TRBV5-1 to TRBJ2-1, with 12 bases fitting TRBD2. The CDR3 sequence is 16 residues long. Per the germline V gene, CDR1 is SGHRS and CDR2 is YFSETQ. Losses at the gene ends were 4 bases for V and 9 bases for J; bases not matched to a gene: 11. DNA for the CDR3: TGCGCCAGCAGCCCTCCGACTAGCGGGGGAATGGGTGAGCAGTTCTTC. Its translation is CASSPPTSGGMGEQFF.

The CDR3 protein is CASSWGGNSYEQYF. The CDR3 nucleotides read TGCGCCAGCAGCTGGGGGGGAAATTCCTACGAGCAGTACTTC. This chain uses TRBV5-1 with TRBJ2-7, with TRBD2 identical over 7 bases. The CDR3 sequence is 14 residues long. Germline assignment: CDR1 SGHRS and CDR2 YFSETQ. V shed 3 bases and J 1 base; nucleotides not matched to a gene: 4.

The V and J genes are TRBV11-2 and TRBJ1-6; tentatively, D is TRBD1 (6 bases). V lost 1 base and J lost 5, with 9 bases in between. This CDR3 comprises 15 residues. Germline lookup yields CDR1 SGHAT and CDR2 FQNNGV. CDR3 protein: CASSLGTADNSPLHF. CDR3 bases: TGTGCCAGCAGCTTAGGGACAGCCGATAATTCACCCCTCCACTTT. The full variable domain, completed using reference TRBV11-2 and TRBJ1-6, is EAGVAQSPRYKIIEKRQSVAFWCNPISGHATLYWYQQILGQGPKLLIQFQNNGVVDDSQLPKDRFSAERLKGVDSTLKIQPAKLEDSAVYLCASSLGTADNSPLHFGNGTRLTVT.

This CDR3 reads CASSYSRQGEVGYTF. The CDR3 DNA reads TGTGCCAGCAGTTACTCAAGACAGGGGGAGGTTGGCTACACCTTC. V and J are TRBV6-5 and TRBJ1-2, with 9 bases lining up with TRBD1. J gave up 7 bases and V 0 bases, and 6 bases lay outside the gene matches. CDR3 length: 15 residues. Germline V gene lookup returns CDR1 MNHEY and CDR2 SVGAGI.

This chain links TRBV5-5 with TRBJ1-2, with 9 bases fitting TRBD1. CDR1 is SGHKS and CDR2 is YYEKEE in the germline V gene (reference sequence). V dropped 4 bases and J dropped 0; count of bases not matched to a gene: 10. The CDR3 is 17 residues long. The DNA for the CDR3 is TGTGCCAGCAGCATAACAGGGGGCGTCAATTCTAACTATGGCTACACCTTC. Translating gives CASSITGGVNSNYGYTF.

The chain combines TRBV21-1 with TRBJ1-4; the tabulated D call, TRBD1, remains unverified against the DNA. TRBV21-1 is classified as a pseudogene. This CDR3 spans 17 amino acids. The CDR3 loop is CASSKVFADSLNEKLFF. The CDR3 bases are TGTGCCAGCAGCAAAGTTTTTGCGGACAGCCTTAATGAAAAACTGTTTTTT.

V is TRBV7-9 and J is TRBJ2-7; TRBD2 is a possible D gene (6 bases). The germline V and J ends were trimmed by 1 base and 5 bases, with 18 bases remaining between them. The germline gives CDR1 SEHNR, CDR2 FQNEAQ (reference sequence). The CDR3 extends over 16 amino acids. The CDR3 nucleotides read TGTGCCAGCAGCTTAGGGCATGGCAATGGCGGGAACGAGCAGTACTTC. Translating it yields CASSLGHGNGGNEQYF.

V is TRBV25-1 and J is TRBJ1-2, with D possibly TRBD1 on 5 matching bases. V was trimmed by 4 bases and J by 0 bases, leaving 15 bases between them. The CDR3 runs to 16 residues. Germline V lookup: CDR1 MGHDK, CDR2 SYGVNS. This CDR3 is CASSGRGRATNYGYTF. CDR3 nucleotide sequence: TGTGCCAGCAGTGGGCGGGGACGGGCTACTAACTATGGCTACACCTTC.